One and the same sample provided the 32 T cell receptor beta chains below, sequenced in a study of blood T cell repertoires in COVID-19. The method was immunoSEQ multiplex PCR; TCRdb's version includes in-frame clones alone and lacks a portion of them. The repertoire holds 60,000 to 100,000 clones, roughly 90% seen once, with about 4.5% in the top ten. Sequencing was carried out using peripheral blood. These receptors were taken from a man in his forties or fifties with active COVID-19.

The genes are TRBV9 and TRBJ1-1; D may be TRBD1 (6 bases). The length of the CDR3 is 17 residues. CDR1 and CDR2 from the germline V gene are SGDLS and YYNGEE. The germline V and J ends were trimmed by 0 bases and 0 bases, with 15 bases remaining between them. CDR3 amino acids: CASSVATGGALNTEAFF. CDR3 DNA: TGTGCCAGCAGCGTAGCTACGGGGGGGGCCCTGAACACTGAAGCTTTCTTT.

This clone was detected once. The chain recombines TRBV3-1 (or the pseudogene TRBV3-2) with TRBJ2-1; 7 bases agree with TRBD1. The germline V gene has CDR1 LGHDT and CDR2 YNNKEL (reference sequence). The V and J ends lost 1 base and 6 bases, in that order; junction bases with no gene match: 6. CDR3 length equals 15 residues. This chain's CDR3 is CASSQGQGVFNEQFF. The DNA of the CDR3 is TGTGCCAGCAGCCAAGGCCAGGGGGTTTTCAATGAGCAGTTCTTC.

The V gene is TRBV9, the J gene TRBJ2-3, with 8 bases that match TRBD2. The CDR3 consists of 15 residues. V was pared by 6 bases and J by 2 bases, with 8 bases of the junction left unmatched. Germline V gene data show CDR1 as SGDLS and CDR2 as YYNGEE. The CDR3: CASNTGTRNTDTQYF. CDR3 DNA sequence: TGTGCCAGCAACACCGGGACTAGAAACACAGATACGCAGTATTTT.

The chain recombines TRBV6-5 with TRBJ2-7, with TRBD2 matching over 12 bases. V shed 4 bases and J 0 bases; nucleotides not matched to a gene: 1. The CDR3 extends over 15 amino acids. Per germline, CDR1 MNHEY and CDR2 SVGAGI. The CDR3 loop is CASSLTSGSSYEQYF. The CDR3 region has the DNA TGTGCCAGCAGTTTGACTAGCGGGAGCTCCTACGAGCAGTACTTC.

The chain links TRBV7-9 to TRBJ1-2; possibly TRBD1 for D (6 bases). V was pared by 11 bases and J by 4 bases, with 17 bases between. CDR1 is SEHNR and CDR2 is FQNEAQ in the germline V gene (reference sequence). The CDR3 is made up of 13 amino acids. DNA for the CDR3: TGTGCCCGATGGGGGGGCGGGGCCTATGGCTACACCTTC. It encodes CARWGGGAYGYTF.

The V gene is TRBV5-4, the J gene TRBJ1-2; D is possibly TRBD1 (5 bases). Trimming stripped 4 bases from V and 7 bases from J, with 17 bases between. Germline lookup yields CDR1 SGHNT and CDR2 YYREEE (reference sequence). The CDR3 is made up of 14 amino acids. The CDR3 bases are TGTGCCAGCAGCCCCAATCGGGGGTGGGGTGGCTACACCTTC. As protein: CASSPNRGWGGYTF.

The count of this clone is one. The chain uses TRBV20-1 and TRBJ2-1; D call uncertain. Trimming removed 3 bases at V and 10 bases at J, with 10 bases between. Germline assignment: CDR1 DFQATT and CDR2 SNEGSKA (reference sequence). The CDR3 spans 11 residues. The CDR3: CSARGEPEQFF. In nucleotides, the CDR3 is TGCAGTGCTAGGGGCGAACCCGAGCAGTTCTTC.

The chain employs TRBV6-6 and TRBJ1-2; no definite D call. This CDR3 has 15 amino acids. Trimming stripped 4 bases from V and 0 bases from J, with 12 bases between. The germline CDR1 and CDR2 sequences are MNHNY and SVGAGI (reference sequence). CDR3 DNA sequence: TGTGCCAGCAGTTCCCTTCGTCCAGCTAACTATGGCTACACCTTC. The encoded protein is CASSSLRPANYGYTF.

In this sample, this clone turned up once. V is TRBV28 and J is TRBJ2-1; 10 bases are a match to TRBD2. The junction had 14 bases not matched to a gene; V was cut back by 8 bases and J by 7 bases. Germline V gene sequence: CDR1 MDHEN, CDR2 SYDVKM. The CDR3 is 16 amino acids. The DNA for the CDR3 is TGTGCCAGCGTAACTCCAGGGCTAGCGGGAGCTAATGAGCAGTTCTTC. Encoded protein: CASVTPGLAGANEQFF.

The genes are TRBV2 and TRBJ1-1; 8 nucleotides agree with TRBD1. V shed 7 bases, J shed 11 bases, and the junction held 6 bases outside the gene matches. Germline V gene data show CDR1 as SNHLY and CDR2 as FYNNEI. The CDR3 runs to 11 residues. As DNA, the CDR3 is TGTGCCAGCACTCAACAGGGGGGTGCTTTCTTT. This sequence encodes CASTQQGGAFF.

This sequence joins TRBV12-5 and TRBJ1-1, with D tentatively TRBD1 (5 bases). The CDR3 runs to 12 residues. V was clipped by 5 bases and J by 4 bases, with 8 bases between them. The germline V gene has CDR1 LGHNT and CDR2 FRNRAP. The CDR3 DNA follows: TGTGCTAGTGGTGCACAGGTCACTGAAGCTTTCTTT. Its translation: CASGAQVTEAFF.

This clone came up once. The rearrangement links TRBV1 to TRBJ2-3; the DNA was not used to check the table's D call, TRBD2. TRBV1 constitutes a pseudogene. The CDR3 totals 16 residues. Here the CDR3 DNA reads TGCACCAGCAGCCAAGTCCCGACTAGCGGACCAGATACGCAGTATTTT. Its translation: CTSSQVPTSGPDTQYF.

This rearrangement joins TRBV7-9 to TRBJ2-2, with D perhaps matching TRBD2 (5 bases). V gave up 5 bases and J gave up 0 bases, with 10 bases separating them. CDR3 length: 15 residues. Germline assignment: CDR1 SEHNR and CDR2 FQNEAQ (reference sequence). CDR3 loop: CASSPEAANTGELFF. CDR3 DNA: TGTGCCAGCAGCCCGGAGGCGGCGAACACCGGGGAGCTGTTTTTT.

The rearrangement uses TRBV5-1 and TRBJ1-1; TRBD1 matches at 8 bases. CDR3 length: 15 amino acids. Per germline, CDR1 SGHRS and CDR2 YFSETQ. V was pared by 4 bases and J by 4 bases, with 9 bases of the junction left unmatched. The CDR3 region is CASSLGQGWGTEAFF. In DNA form, the CDR3 reads TGCGCCAGCAGCCTTGGACAGGGCTGGGGCACTGAAGCTTTCTTT.

This sequence joins TRBV7-2 and TRBJ2-1; no firm D call. V was clipped by 4 bases and J by 2 bases, with 6 bases between them. The CDR3 contains 13 residues. The germline V gene has CDR1 SGHTA and CDR2 FQGNSA. The CDR3 spells CASSSAAYNEQFF. The DNA for the CDR3 is TGTGCCAGCAGCTCCGCGGCCTACAATGAGCAGTTCTTC. The entire variable domain, with the rest obtained from reference TRBV7-2 and TRBJ2-1, is as follows: GAGVSQSPSNKVTEKGKDVELRCDPISGHTALYWYRQSLGQGLEFLIYFQGNSAPDKSGLPSDRFSAERTGGSVSTLTIQRTQQEDSAVYLCASSSAAYNEQFFGPGTRLTVL.

This chain uses TRBV6-6 with TRBJ2-7, with D possibly TRBD1 on 6 matching bases. This CDR3 is 11 amino acids long. The germline V gene has CDR1 MNHNY and CDR2 SVGAGI (reference sequence). With 5 bases removed from V and 7 bases from J, the gap between germline ends came to 9 bases. CDR3 loop: CASSTDSEQYF. In DNA form, the CDR3 reads TGTGCCAGCAGTACGGACAGTGAGCAGTACTTC.

The V gene is TRBV11-3, the J gene TRBJ2-1; 7 bases are a match to TRBD1. J lost 7 bases, V lost 1 base, and 7 bases had no gene match. Germline loops: CDR1 SGHNT, CDR2 YENEEA. This CDR3 contains 15 residues. The CDR3 region has the DNA TGTGCCAGCAGCTTAGTGGGACAGTCCCGAAATGAGCAGTTCTTC. It yields the protein CASSLVGQSRNEQFF.

This clone was observed a few times. This chain joins TRBV3-1 (or the pseudogene TRBV3-2) and TRBJ2-2; D is unclear. This CDR3 is built from 13 residues. Germline V CDR1 and CDR2: LGHDT, YNNKEL (reference sequence). V was cut by 4 bases and J by 3 bases, with 6 bases left in between. This CDR3 reads CASSPRDTGELFF. Written as DNA, the CDR3 is TGTGCCAGCAGCCCCCGGGACACCGGGGAGCTGTTTTTT.

The CDR3 sequence: CATSVSFTDTQYF. CDR3 sequence (DNA): TGTGCCACCAGTGTGAGTTTCACAGATACGCAGTATTTT. The rearrangement uses TRBV24-1 and TRBJ2-3; D gene ambiguous. This CDR3 comprises 13 residues. Germline loops: CDR1 KGHDR, CDR2 SFDVKD. Trimming removed 5 bases from V and 2 bases from J, with 7 bases in between.

This sequence joins TRBV29-1 and TRBJ2-7, with TRBD1 matching over 8 bases. The trim removed 6 bases at V and 1 base at J, leaving 20 bases unmatched. This CDR3 region has 18 residues. Germline CDR1 is SQVTM and CDR2 is ANQGSEA. CDR3 protein: CSVTTPTGVSRRSYEQYF. CDR3 coding DNA: TGCAGCGTGACGACCCCGACAGGGGTTTCTCGAAGGTCCTACGAGCAGTACTTC.

The chain employs TRBV4-1 and TRBJ1-2; D perhaps matches TRBD1 (6 bases). V lost 1 base to trimming and J lost 6 bases, with 12 bases between them. CDR1 and CDR2 (germline): MGHRA, YSYEKL. The CDR3 contains 14 residues. CDR3 sequence (DNA): TGCGCCAGCAGCCAAGTCAGGCCAGGGGATGGCTACACCTTC. This translates into CASSQVRPGDGYTF.

This sequence joins TRBV19 and TRBJ1-1, with 7 bases that match TRBD1. CDR3 length: 14 residues. Trimming cost V 3 bases and J 5 bases; bases outside gene matches: 6. In germline, CDR1 is LNHDA, CDR2 SQIVND (reference sequence). The CDR3 here is CASSISPGGTEAFF. Written as DNA, the CDR3 is TGTGCCAGTAGTATTAGTCCAGGGGGGACTGAAGCTTTCTTT. Complete variable domain (other parts from reference TRBV19 and TRBJ1-1): DGGITQSPKYLFRKEGQNVTLSCEQNLNHDAMYWYRQDPGQGLRLIYYSQIVNDFQKGDIAEGYSVSREKKESFPLTVTSAQKNPTAFYLCASSISPGGTEAFFGQGTRLTVV.

The CDR3 reads CATSLVGAEETQYF. The CDR3 nucleotides read TGTGCCACATCCCTTGTTGGGGCAGAGGAGACCCAGTACTTC. V is TRBV6-5 and J is TRBJ2-5; D is possibly TRBD1 (5 bases). Germline V gene lookup returns CDR1 MNHEY and CDR2 SVGAGI. This CDR3 is built from 14 residues. Trimming took 10 bases from V and 5 from J, leaving 20 bases between them.

V gene TRBV6-5 combines with J gene TRBJ1-1; 8 bases are a match to TRBD1. This CDR3 is 11 amino acids long. Per germline, CDR1 MNHEY and CDR2 SVGAGI. With 8 bases clipped from V and 7 bases from J, the junction kept 3 bases outside the gene matches. The CDR3 coding sequence is TGTGCCAGCTCAGACAGGGGTGAAGCTTTCTTT. This gives the protein CASSDRGEAFF.

The rearrangement joins TRBV5-8 to TRBJ2-2; the D gene is possibly TRBD2 (6 bases). Germline values: CDR1 SGHTS, CDR2 YDEGEE. The CDR3 covers 15 residues. Trimming left V 0 bases short and J 8 bases short, with 14 bases between. The CDR3 reads CASSLALRGTGELFF. CDR3 nucleotides: TGTGCCAGCAGCTTGGCACTGCGGGGAACTGGGGAGCTGTTTTTT.

V and J are TRBV7-3 and TRBJ2-3; 11 positions agree with TRBD2. The CDR3 runs to 15 residues. The V segment lost 5 bases and the J segment 0 bases; nucleotides outside the gene matches: 1. Per the germline V gene, CDR1 is SGHTA and CDR2 is FQGTGA. The CDR3: CASSRTSGSTDTQYF. The CDR3 DNA sequence: TGTGCCAGCAGCAGGACTAGCGGGAGCACAGATACGCAGTATTTT.

The V call is TRBV11-3, the J call TRBJ2-2, with 9 bases identical to TRBD2. The junction had 9 bases not matched to a gene; V was cut back by 5 bases and J by 5 bases. Germline values: CDR1 SGHNT, CDR2 YENEEA. The CDR3 loop spans 16 amino acids. DNA for the CDR3: TGTGCCAGCAGCCTTAGGGGTACTAGCGGGACCGGGGAGCTGTTTTTT. Its translation is CASSLRGTSGTGELFF.

This clone was seen once. V is TRBV9 and J is TRBJ1-3; D possibly corresponds to TRBD1 (5 bases). CDR3 size: 15 residues. CDR1 and CDR2 from the germline V gene are SGDLS and YYNGEE. The V and J ends lost 0 bases and 0 bases respectively, with 7 bases between them. CDR3 coding DNA: TGTGCCAGCAGCGTAGATCAGGGCTCTGGAAACACCATATATTTT. It encodes CASSVDQGSGNTIYF.

This chain uses TRBV19 with TRBJ2-1; 10 bases line up with TRBD1. The CDR3 is 15 residues long. V lost 6 bases to trimming and J lost 4 bases; unmatched junction nucleotides: 6. Germline lookup yields CDR1 LNHDA and CDR2 SQIVND (reference sequence). CDR3 DNA: TGTGCCAGTAGACCCGGACAGGGGGTTTACAATGAGCAGTTCTTC. Protein: CASRPGQGVYNEQFF.

The chain couples TRBV27 to TRBJ1-3, with 8 bases that match TRBD1. This CDR3 spans 19 amino acids. The germline V gene encodes CDR1 MNHEY and CDR2 SMNVEV (reference sequence). V was clipped by 3 bases and J by 2 bases; unmatched bases: 15. CDR3 amino acids: CASSLRGWTGSLAGNTIYF. CDR3 sequence (DNA): TGTGCCAGCAGTTTGCGCGGTTGGACAGGGAGTCTAGCTGGAAACACCATATATTTT.

This chain joins TRBV11-3 and TRBJ1-2; unclear D gene. The CDR3 extends over 12 amino acids. Trimming removed 2 bases at V and 2 bases at J, with 3 bases between. The germline CDR1 and CDR2 sequences are SGHNT and YENEEA. CDR3 bases: TGTGCCAGCAGCTTACGGAACTATGGCTACACCTTC. Amino acid sequence: CASSLRNYGYTF.

The chain has TRBV5-1 and TRBJ2-3; TRBD2 matches at 14 bases. CDR1 and CDR2 from the germline V gene are SGHRS and YFSETQ. The CDR3 length is 15 residues. J lost 4 bases, V lost 4 bases, and 2 bases had no gene match. The CDR3 loop is CASSRGLAGADTQYF. CDR3 DNA: TGCGCCAGCAGCAGGGGACTAGCGGGGGCAGATACGCAGTATTTT.